This TCR beta chain was recorded in a study of cytomegalovirus exposure and HLA in healthy donors (dated by TCRdb to the late 2010s). For the study in its entirety: In an earlier analysis of under 600 of the donors, under 300 Gb of sequence data and 100 million or so unique TCR beta sequences from about 190 million T cells were reported. Roughly 290 gigabases of sequencing data and tens of millions of unique TCR sequences made up an early release that covered 500 to 650 HLA-typed donors. Of the 300 to 450 genotyped donors, about 80% fell in the genetic ancestry cluster associated with self-reported Caucasian donors. The study was designed to test whether signatures of past pathogen exposure could be identified by cataloging public T cell receptors. The study used immunosequencing to profile the T cell repertoires of approximately 690 subjects and linked those repertoires to cytomegalovirus serostatus. Besides the first cohort of 666 subjects, a separate validation cohort made up of 120 or so different subjects was used. To predict cytomegalovirus infection status, the study brought together high-throughput TCR immunosequencing, statistical association of individual TCRs with disease status, and machine learning. To study patterns of TCR occurrence, a later analysis re-analyzed previously published TCR beta repertoires from 550 to 800 donors and added high-resolution HLA genotyping. The later analysis used no new phenotypic data to find candidate immune exposures, relying instead on TCR beta sequences and their occurrence across donors. An earlier analysis of approximately 580 of the donors used high-throughput TCR beta sequencing to judge whether each TCR beta V gene segment behaved as functional or pseudogenic. Donor age, sex, ethnicity and CMV serostatus were compiled alongside the repertoire data. In a later genetic analysis, genome-wide SNP genotypes for 398 of the 666 donors were used, and that subset was treated as a discovery cohort. All discovery cohort repertoires had been generated using a single sequencing platform. HLA typing covered class I and class II loci at four-digit resolution. The number of donors typed differed by locus, with roughly 620-630 for A, B, C, DRB1 and DQB1, roughly 520 for DQA1, approximately 570 for DPA1, and some 450 for DPB1. Roughly five DR-DQ haplotypes were handled as single units for association and clustering, since linkage in the cohort was strong. Among about 360 genotyped donors of the cohort, an average of around 240,000 unique TCR beta nucleotide sequences were sequenced per donor, roughly 18% of them non-productive. What the authors observed across the whole study: Most TCR sequences were observed very rarely across donors, whereas some public TCRs were present in many individuals. Because the 87-base-pair reads could not distinguish some IMGT-functional V segments, including TRBV6-2 and TRBV6-3, those segments were excluded. In a later analysis, most CMV-associated TCR beta chains were found to appear HLA-restricted, with HLA associations seemingly driven largely by CMV exposure. When HLA alleles, especially DR and DQ, strongly co-occurred, attributing TCR associations to individual alleles was difficult. Because some donors lacked HLA typing at each locus, the association tests relied only on the typed subset. In a later analysis, several top co-occurrence clusters were reported to appear linked to parvovirus B19, influenza, CMV and Epstein-Barr virus. The classifier was reported to diagnose cytomegalovirus status with high specificity and sensitivity in both the original cohort and the validation cohort. A later analysis found that HLA-associated TCR beta chains were more clonally expanded and had lower generation probabilities than equally common non-associated chains. The earlier analysis of around 600 of the donors excluded some 16 rarely observed V segments, including chromosome 9 orphons, because counts were too low. A later analysis found that TCR association rates varied across HLA loci, with DRB1 alleles showing the most associated TCRs and HLA-C alleles the fewest. In an earlier analysis of fewer than 700 of the donors, most TCR beta V segments appeared in productive rearrangements about 87% or about 30% of the time, broadly matching IMGT annotations. Sequencing depth was assumed to be roughly uniform across donors in the presence/absence analyses, though that assumption may not hold. According to a later genetic analysis, donors in an Asian-associated ancestry cluster had fewer N-insertions in productive TCRs than the approximately 630-donor mean. A further reported finding was that TCR beta sequences accurately predicted the HLA-A and HLA-B alleles for most subjects in the first cohort. An association between a missense DCLRE1C variant and V-gene and J-gene trimming of TCR beta chains was found in a later genetic analysis and replicated in an independent cohort. A total of 150 or so TCR beta chains were listed by the study as associated with cytomegalovirus. Specific HLA alleles were associated with some 15,000 TCR beta sequences at a false discovery rate of 0.05 in a later analysis. In vitro tests confirmed that three of the cytomegalovirus-associated TCR beta chains recognize cytomegalovirus antigens. A cluster of highly shared sequence variants was judged likely to represent a technical artifact of the sequencing pipeline. The authors suggested that the approach could potentially be generalized to other disease states and immunological phenotypes. Correlated functional status among segregating V segments might be attributable to linkage disequilibrium, but an unknown experimental factor could not be ruled out. The only immune exposure information available for the cohort was CMV serostatus. The cohort was sequenced for TCR beta chains only, and without alpha or paired-chain data the features that could be detected were limited.

The protocol used for the library was the immunoSEQ multiplex PCR assay. The multiplex PCR relied on a mix of 60 forward primers for TCR Vbeta segments and 13 reverse primers for TCR Jbeta segments. The CDR3 region of rearranged TCR beta genes was amplified from genomic DNA by a multiplex PCR assay. The Illumina HiSeq System was used to sequence the amplified TCR beta libraries as 87-base-pair reads. In the source study's methods: Across the 666 repertoires, a later analysis counted roughly 84 million unique TCR beta chains, some 11 million of which were shared by at least two donors. Raw reads were error-corrected and collapsed into unique sequences by a nearest-neighbor algorithm in which closely related sequences were merged to remove PCR and sequencing errors. Alignment of CDR3 sequences to IMGT reference sequences was used to assign V, D and J gene segments. For a sequence to be retained, a match of at least six nucleotides to both a V gene segment and a J gene segment was required. Rearrangements were classified as productive when the CDR3 lacked stop codons and remained in frame with V and J, and all other rearrangements were classified as non-productive. CDR3 was defined according to IMGT convention as the region running from the second conserved V-encoded cysteine to the conserved J-encoded phenylalanine. The earlier analysis of about 610 of the donors excluded sequences that lacked an unambiguous match to a single V gene segment. An earlier analysis of several hundred of the donors called V segments functional above 56.7% productive rearrangements and segregating when the between-donor standard deviation exceeded 5%. A statistical classification framework was built to diagnose cytomegalovirus status from the catalog of TCR beta chain sequences. A later analysis assigned V and J genes by comparing TCR nucleotide sequences with IMGT/GENE-DB human TR gene sequences. A later analysis assigned CDR3 sequences and most-parsimonious VDJ recombination scenarios with the TCRdist pipeline. In a later analysis, each TCR beta chain was defined by its CDR3 amino acid sequence together with its V-gene family, and reads lacking a unique V-gene family were excluded. To address suspected cross-contamination and a sequencing artifact, a later analysis removed over 500 highly shared, low-generation-probability nucleotide sequences. In a later analysis, a clonal expansion index for each public chain was calculated from normalized within-repertoire ranks of inferred template counts. In a later analysis, generation probabilities were computed with a VDJ recombination model fitted to out-of-frame rearrangements, and the resulting probabilities were checked against IGoR. In a later analysis, TCR-TCR, TCR-HLA and TCR-CMV co-occurrence was scored with hypergeometric tests, and a repertoire-size bias correction was applied to TCR pairs. To estimate false discovery rates, a later analysis permuted the HLA or CMV assignments 20 times. A later analysis grouped co-occurring TCRs with DBSCAN, adding TCRdist sequence similarity when clustering within HLA-allele-positive subsets. For co-occurrence clustering, repertoires with fewer than 30,000 or more than 120,000 public chains were excluded, along with roughly five repertoires with anomalous nucleotide sharing. TCRdb mirrors the immuneACCESS table, restricted to in-frame sequences. Some clones are absent from its copies; in checked studies, under half trace to an unresolved V gene, and the reason for the others is unknown. V and J calls and clone size are copied from that table; D and trimming were computed from the DNA. This sample lists roughly 120,000 clones; roughly four fifths were detected once. Jointly, the top ten make up approximately 16% of the sample.

In total, 600 or so healthy bone marrow donors made up the cohort. At the time of sampling, all cohort members were nominally healthy, though unrecorded immune exposures were likely present. The donor tested CMV seropositive, placing the donor among the 250 to 350 seropositive members of the cohort. A peripheral blood sample was collected from each donor, and TCR beta sequencing was performed on peripheral blood mononuclear cells. The Qiagen DNeasy Blood Extraction Kit was used to extract genomic DNA from the blood cell samples. The CDR3 goes from the cysteine to the phenylalanine over 16 residues. Of the read, only the CDR3 DNA is kept; its 48 bases are in frame from base 1. The germline V gene sets CDR1 to KGHSH and CDR2 to LQKENI. V gives up 1 base and J gives up 5 bases, and the segment between their germline ends measures 17 bases. To note about this clone: Its antigen remains undetermined. Base qualities are not at hand, and no much larger clone is one base apart.

Sequenced material: PBMCs. The sequence was collected from a man aged 45-60 years in good health and CMV-seropositive. The V and J segments used are TRBV18 and TRBJ1-1; the D segment could be TRBD1, given 6 matching bases. The CDR3 protein: CASSPLRDNLRTEAFF. The nucleotide sequence is given as TGTGCCAGCTCACCACTCCGGGACAACTTGAGGACTGAAGCTTTCTTT.